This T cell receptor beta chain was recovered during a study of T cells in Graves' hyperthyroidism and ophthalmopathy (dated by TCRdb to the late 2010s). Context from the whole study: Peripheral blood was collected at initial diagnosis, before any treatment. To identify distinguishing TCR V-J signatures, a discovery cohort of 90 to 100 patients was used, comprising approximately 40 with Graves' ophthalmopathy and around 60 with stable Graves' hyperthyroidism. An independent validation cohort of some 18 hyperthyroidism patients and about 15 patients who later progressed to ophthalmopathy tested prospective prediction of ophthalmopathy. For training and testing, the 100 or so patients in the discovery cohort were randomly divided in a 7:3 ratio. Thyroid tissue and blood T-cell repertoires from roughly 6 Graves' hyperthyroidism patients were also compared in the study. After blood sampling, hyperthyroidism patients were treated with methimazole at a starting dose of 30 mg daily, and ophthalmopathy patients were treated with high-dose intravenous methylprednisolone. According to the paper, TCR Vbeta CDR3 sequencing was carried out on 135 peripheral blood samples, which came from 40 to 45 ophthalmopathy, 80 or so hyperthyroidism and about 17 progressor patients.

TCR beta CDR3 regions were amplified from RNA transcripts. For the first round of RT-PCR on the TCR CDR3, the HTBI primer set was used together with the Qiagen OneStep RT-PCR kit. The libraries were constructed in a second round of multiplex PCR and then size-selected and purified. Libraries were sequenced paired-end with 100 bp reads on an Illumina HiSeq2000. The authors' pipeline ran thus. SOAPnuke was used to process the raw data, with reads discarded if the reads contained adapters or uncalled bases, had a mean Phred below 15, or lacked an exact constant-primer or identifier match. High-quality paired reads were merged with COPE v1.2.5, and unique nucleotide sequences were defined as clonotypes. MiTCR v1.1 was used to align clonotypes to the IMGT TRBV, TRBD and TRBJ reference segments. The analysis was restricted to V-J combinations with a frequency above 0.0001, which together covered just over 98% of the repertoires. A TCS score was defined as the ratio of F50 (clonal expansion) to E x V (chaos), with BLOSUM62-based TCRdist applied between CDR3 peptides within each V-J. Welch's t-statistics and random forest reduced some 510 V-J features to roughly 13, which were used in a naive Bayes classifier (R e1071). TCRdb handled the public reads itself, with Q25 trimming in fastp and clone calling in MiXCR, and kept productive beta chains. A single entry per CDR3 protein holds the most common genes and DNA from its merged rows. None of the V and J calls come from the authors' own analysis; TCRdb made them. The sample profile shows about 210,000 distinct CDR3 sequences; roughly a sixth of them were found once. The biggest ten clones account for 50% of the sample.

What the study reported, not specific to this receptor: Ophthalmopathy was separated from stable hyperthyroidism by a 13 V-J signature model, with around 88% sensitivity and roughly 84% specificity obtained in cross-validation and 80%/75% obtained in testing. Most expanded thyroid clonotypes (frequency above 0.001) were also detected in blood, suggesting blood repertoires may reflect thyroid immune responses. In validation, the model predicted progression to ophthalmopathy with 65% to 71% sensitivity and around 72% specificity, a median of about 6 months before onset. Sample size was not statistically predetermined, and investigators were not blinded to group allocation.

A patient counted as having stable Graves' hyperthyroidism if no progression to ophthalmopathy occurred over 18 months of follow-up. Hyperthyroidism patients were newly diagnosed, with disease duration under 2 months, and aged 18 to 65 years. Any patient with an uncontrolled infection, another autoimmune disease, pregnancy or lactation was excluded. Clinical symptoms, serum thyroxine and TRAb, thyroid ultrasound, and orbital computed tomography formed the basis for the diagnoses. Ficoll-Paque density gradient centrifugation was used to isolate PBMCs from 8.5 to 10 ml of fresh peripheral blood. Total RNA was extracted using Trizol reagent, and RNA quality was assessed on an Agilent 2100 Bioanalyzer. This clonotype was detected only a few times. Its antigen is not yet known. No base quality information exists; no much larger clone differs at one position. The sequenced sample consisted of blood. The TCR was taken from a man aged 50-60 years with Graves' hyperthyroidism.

The CDR3 region has the sequence CASSPASGAEAFF. The DNA sequence is as follows: TGTGCCAGCAGCCCCGCATCGGGGGCTGAAGCTTTCTTT. The chain joins TRBV3-1 to TRBJ1-1, and the D gene may be TRBD1, 5 bases matching. CDR1 and CDR2 (LGHDT, YNNKEL) derive from the germline V gene (reference sequence). The CDR3 goes from the cysteine to the phenylalanine over 13 residues. Only the CDR3 part of the read is kept: 39 bases, read in frame from the first base. Cut back by 4 bases and 6 bases, the V and J ends lie 12 bases apart.